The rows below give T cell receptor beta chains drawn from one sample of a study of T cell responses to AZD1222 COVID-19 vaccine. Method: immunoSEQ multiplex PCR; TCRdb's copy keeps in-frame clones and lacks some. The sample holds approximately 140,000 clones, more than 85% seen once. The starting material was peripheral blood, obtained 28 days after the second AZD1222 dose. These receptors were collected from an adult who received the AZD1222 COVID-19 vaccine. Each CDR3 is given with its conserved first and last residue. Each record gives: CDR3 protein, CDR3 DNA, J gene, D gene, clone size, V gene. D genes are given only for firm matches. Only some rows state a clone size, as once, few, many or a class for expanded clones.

CDR3: CASSRDVLNTQYF; DNA: TGTGCCAGCAGTCGGGACGTTCTGAATACGCAGTATTTT; J: TRBJ2-3; D: NA; size: NA; V: TRBV6-5
CDR3: CASSTPGQKVEQYF; DNA: TGCGCCAGCAGCACCCCGGGACAAAAGGTCGAGCAGTACTTC; J: TRBJ2-7; D: NA; size: NA; V: TRBV5-1
CDR3: CASSQSGTGELFF; DNA: TGTGCCAGCAGCCAATCTGGGACCGGGGAGCTGTTTTTT; J: TRBJ2-2; D: NA; size: NA; V: TRBV3-1/TRBV3-2
CDR3: CASSIPLGNYNQPQHF; DNA: TGTGCCAGTAGTATACCCCTCGGCAACTACAATCAGCCCCAGCATTTT; J: TRBJ1-5; D: NA; size: NA; V: TRBV19
CDR3: CAWSAPGQGYNEQFF; DNA: TGTGCCTGGAGTGCTCCGGGACAGGGCTACAATGAGCAGTTCTTC; J: TRBJ2-1; D: TRBD1; size: few; V: TRBV30
CDR3: CASSPGGVAYGYTF; DNA: TGTGCCAGCAGCCCGGGCGGGGTTGCCTATGGCTACACCTTC; J: TRBJ1-2; D: NA; size: once; V: TRBV5-4
CDR3: CASSSISRLGQFF; DNA: TGTGCCAGCAGTTCAATATCTCGGCTCGGTCAGTTCTTC; J: TRBJ2-1; D: NA; size: NA; V: TRBV27
CDR3: CASSPYGATEGRETQYF; DNA: TGTGCCAGCAGCCCCTATGGGGCAACAGAAGGTCGGGAGACCCAGTACTTC; J: TRBJ2-5; D: NA; size: NA; V: TRBV11-3
CDR3: CASSFGGYTGELFF; DNA: TGTGCCAGCAGTTTCGGCGGATACACCGGGGAGCTGTTCTTT; J: TRBJ2-2; D: NA; size: NA; V: TRBV27
CDR3: CASSEGGDTDTQYF; DNA: TGTGCCAGCAGTGAGGGCGGTGACACAGATACGCAGTATTTT; J: TRBJ2-3; D: NA; size: NA; V: TRBV25-1
CDR3: CASSEGAGELFF; DNA: TGTGCCAGCAGTGAGGGGGCCGGGGAGCTGTTTTTT; J: TRBJ2-2; D: NA; size: NA; V: TRBV12-3/TRBV12-4
CDR3: CASSQEAYGYTF; DNA: TGTGCCAGCAGCCAAGAAGCTTATGGCTACACCTTC; J: TRBJ1-2; D: NA; size: NA; V: TRBV14
CDR3: CASSEGQSNQPQHF; DNA: TGTGCCAGCAGTGAAGGGCAGAGCAATCAGCCCCAGCATTTT; J: TRBJ1-5; D: NA; size: NA; V: TRBV2
CDR3: CASRLGDRAASGRRGSNEQFF; DNA: TGTGCAAGTCGCTTAGGGGACAGGGCGGCTAGCGGGAGAAGGGGAAGCAATGAGCAGTTCTTC; J: TRBJ2-1; D: NA; size: once; V: TRBV12-2
CDR3: CASSNPLAGGTYEQYF; DNA: TGTGCCAGCAGCAACCCACTAGCGGGAGGAACCTACGAGCAGTACTTC; J: TRBJ2-7; D: TRBD2; size: NA; V: TRBV5-4
CDR3: CASSPGLAGLASHEQFF; DNA: TGTGCCAGCAGCCCAGGACTAGCGGGATTGGCAAGCCATGAGCAGTTCTTC; J: TRBJ2-1; D: TRBD2; size: NA; V: TRBV11-3
CDR3: CASSHYSGIVTDTQYF; DNA: TGTGCCAGCAGCCACTATAGCGGGATAGTCACAGATACGCAGTATTTT; J: TRBJ2-3; D: TRBD2; size: NA; V: TRBV3-1/TRBV3-2
CDR3: CASSTWTGGGYGYTF; DNA: TGTGCCAGCAGTACTTGGACAGGGGGGGGCTATGGCTACACCTTC; J: TRBJ1-2; D: TRBD1; size: NA; V: TRBV6-5
CDR3: CAISEGTGGANQPQHF; DNA: TGTGCCATCAGCGAGGGGACAGGGGGTGCCAATCAGCCCCAGCATTTT; J: TRBJ1-5; D: TRBD1; size: NA; V: TRBV10-3
CDR3: CASSVGWFGPGVLNTEAFF; DNA: TGTGCCAGCAGTGTTGGGTGGTTTGGGCCGGGCGTTTTAAACACTGAAGCTTTCTTT; J: TRBJ1-1; D: NA; size: NA; V: TRBV2
CDR3: CASSLTGQTYNEQFF; DNA: TGCGCCAGCAGCTTAACGGGACAGACCTACAATGAGCAGTTCTTC; J: TRBJ2-1; D: TRBD1; size: once; V: TRBV5-1
CDR3: CASSVERGGQETQYF; DNA: TGTGCCAGCAGCGTAGAAAGGGGGGGTCAAGAGACCCAGTACTTC; J: TRBJ2-5; D: NA; size: NA; V: TRBV9
CDR3: CASRMGFGGASSNQPQHF; DNA: TGTGCCAGTAGAATGGGCTTCGGGGGGGCCTCTTCAAATCAGCCCCAGCATTTT; J: TRBJ1-5; D: NA; size: once; V: TRBV19